The T cell receptor (beta chain) under discussion was sequenced for a study of blood T cell repertoires in COVID-19. For the study at large: The samples span acute and convalescent COVID-19 from the United States, Italy and Spain. PBMCs, B-cell-depleted T cells, or T cells provided the cDNA or gDNA that made up the material.

In the study's own analysis: The authors estimated nucleated cell counts from reference gene primer amplification. TCRdb keeps only in-frame clones here, not all; method: immunoSEQ multiplex PCR. The V and J calls and clone size come from that table; D and trimming were worked out from the DNA. The data hold a few hundred thousand clones, with about 83% observed a single time. Germline CDR1 is SGHRS and CDR2 is YFSETQ. V was cut by 0 bases and J by 4 bases, with 10 bases left in between. The CDR3 sequence is 15 residues long. The study drew participants aged about 18 to 90 years from 24 US areas. The sequenced material came from PBMCs or T cells enriched from blood (not recorded which). This receptor was obtained from a woman aged 45-65 years who had recovered from COVID-19. The chain has TRBV5-1 and TRBJ2-2, with D possibly being TRBD1 (5 bases). The CDR3, as DNA: TGCGCCAGCAGCTTGGGCAGGGCTAGCACCGGGGAGCTGTTTTTT. Its translation: CASSLGRASTGELFF.